This T cell receptor (beta chain) was identified in a study of T cells after posttransplantation cyclophosphamide. General study results and limits: Tissue-infiltrating T cells from skin or gut overlapped little with blood T cells. Donor CD8+ memory clones often dominated recipient blood repertoires at later times. Recipient CMV seropositivity and CMV reactivation strongly tracked TRB clonality.

Busulfan-fludarabine conditioning, marrow transplant, and cyclophosphamide on days +3 and +4 were administered. This clone was recorded many times. Its cognate antigen is unknown. V lost 6 bases and J lost 4; bases outside the gene matches: 9. This CDR3 is 15 amino acids long. The germline V gene has CDR1 MNHNS and CDR2 SASEGT. Assay used: immunoSEQ multiplex PCR; TCRdb lists only in-frame clones, some missing. This sample carries 5,500 to 7,500 clones, none of them present only once. The chain recombines TRBV6-1 with TRBJ1-2, with TRBD1 matching over 9 bases. The sequence was obtained from a male patient in his fifties who received an allogeneic stem cell transplant from an unrelated donor, was CMV-positive, and had acute GVHD only. Some T cells here may be from the graft donor. The material sequenced was PBMCs, taken after allogeneic stem cell transplant with posttransplant cyclophosphamide. CDR3 DNA sequence: TGTGCCAGCAGGGGGGACAGGGAATCTTCCTATGGCTACACCTTC. It codes for CASRGDRESSYGYTF.